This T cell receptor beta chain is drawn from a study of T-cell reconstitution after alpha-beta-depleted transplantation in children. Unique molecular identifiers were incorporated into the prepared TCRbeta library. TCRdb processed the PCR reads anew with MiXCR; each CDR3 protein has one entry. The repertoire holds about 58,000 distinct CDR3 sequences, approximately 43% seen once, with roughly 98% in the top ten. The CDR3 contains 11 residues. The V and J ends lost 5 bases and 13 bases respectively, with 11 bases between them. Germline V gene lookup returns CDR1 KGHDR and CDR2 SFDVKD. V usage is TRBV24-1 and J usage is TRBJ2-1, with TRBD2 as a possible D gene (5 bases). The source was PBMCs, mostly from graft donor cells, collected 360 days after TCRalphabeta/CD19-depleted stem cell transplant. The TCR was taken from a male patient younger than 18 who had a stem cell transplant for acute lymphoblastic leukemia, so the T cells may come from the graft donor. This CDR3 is CATSAGGYQFF. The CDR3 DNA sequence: TGTGCCACCAGTGCAGGAGGATACCAGTTCTTC.